The present T cell receptor beta chain was sequenced within a study of cytomegalovirus exposure and HLA in healthy donors (dated by TCRdb to 2017 to 2019). Notes on the research overall: According to an earlier analysis of a few hundred of the donors, some 180 million T cells yielded 120 million or so unique TCR beta sequences and less than 300 Gb of sequence data. Approximately 300 gigabases of sequencing data and 75 million to 85 million unique TCR sequences made up an early release that covered 500 to 650 HLA-typed donors. The genetic ancestry cluster associated with self-reported Caucasian donors included roughly four fifths of the roughly 410 genotyped donors. The aim of the study was to test whether cataloging public T cell receptors could identify signatures of past pathogen exposure. The study used immunosequencing to profile the T cell repertoires of approximately 630 subjects and linked those repertoires to cytomegalovirus serostatus. Besides the first cohort of approximately 670 subjects, a separate validation cohort made up of over 100 different subjects was used. To predict cytomegalovirus infection status, the study combined high-throughput TCR immunosequencing, statistical association of individual TCRs with disease status, and machine learning. In a later analysis, previously published TCR beta repertoires from 550 to 700 donors were re-analyzed and high-resolution HLA genotyping was added so that TCR occurrence patterns could be studied. The later analysis used no new phenotypic data to find candidate immune exposures, relying instead on TCR beta sequences and their occurrence across donors. An earlier analysis of 587 of the donors used high-throughput TCR beta sequencing to judge whether each TCR beta V gene segment behaved as functional or pseudogenic. Donor age, sex, ethnicity and CMV serostatus were compiled alongside the repertoire data. In a later genetic analysis, genome-wide SNP genotypes for about three fifths of the roughly 670 donors were used, and that subset was treated as a discovery cohort. Every repertoire in the discovery cohort had been generated on one and the same sequencing platform. HLA typing covered class I and class II loci at four-digit resolution. Typing coverage varied by locus: about 629-630 donors for A, B, C, DRB1 and DQB1; about 520 for DQA1; about 570 for DPA1; approximately 490 for DPB1. About five DR-DQ haplotypes were treated as single units for association and clustering because of strong linkage in the cohort. On average, roughly 250,000 unique TCR beta nucleotide sequences were sequenced per donor among 398 genotyped donors of the cohort, with about 17% of those sequences being non-productive. Findings and caveats that apply to the study as a whole: When HLA alleles, especially DR and DQ, strongly co-occurred, attributing TCR associations to individual alleles was difficult. The presence/absence analyses assumed that sequencing depth was roughly uniform across donors, and that assumption may not be true. Because the 87-base-pair reads could not distinguish some IMGT-functional V segments, including TRBV6-2 and TRBV6-3, those segments were excluded. Correlated functional status among segregating V segments might reflect linkage disequilibrium, but an unknown experimental factor could not be ruled out. Compared with equally common non-associated chains, HLA-associated TCR beta chains in a later analysis were more clonally expanded and had lower generation probabilities. In the study, around 150 TCR beta chains were listed as associated with cytomegalovirus. In a later analysis, several top co-occurrence clusters were reported to appear linked to parvovirus B19, influenza, CMV and Epstein-Barr virus. The only immune exposure information available for the cohort was CMV serostatus. The cohort was sequenced for TCR beta chains only, and without alpha or paired-chain data the features that could be detected were limited. The sequencing pipeline was judged likely to have produced a cluster of highly shared sequence variants as a technical artifact. The authors suggested that the approach could potentially be extended to other disease states and immunological phenotypes. An earlier analysis of approximately 590 of the donors showed that most TCR beta V segments appeared in productive rearrangements either about 87% or about 30% of the time, which broadly matched IMGT annotations. In a later genetic analysis, a missense DCLRE1C variant was associated with V-gene and J-gene trimming of TCR beta chains, and the association was replicated in an independent cohort. Three of the identified cytomegalovirus-associated TCR beta chains were confirmed in vitro to be specific for cytomegalovirus antigens. Because counts were too low, fewer than 20 rarely observed V segments, including chromosome 9 orphons, were excluded from the earlier analysis of 587 of the donors. In a later genetic analysis, fewer N-insertions in productive TCRs were reported among donors in an Asian-associated ancestry cluster than the roughly 640-donor mean. A further reported finding was that TCR beta sequences accurately predicted the HLA-A and HLA-B alleles for most subjects in the first cohort. Because HLA typing was unavailable for some donors at each locus, only the typed subset was used in association tests. In a later analysis, TCR association rates were found to vary across HLA loci, with the most associated TCRs seen for DRB1 alleles and the fewest for HLA-C alleles. The classifier was reported to diagnose cytomegalovirus status with high specificity and sensitivity in both the original and validation cohorts. In a later analysis, most CMV-associated TCR beta chains were found to appear HLA-restricted, with HLA associations seemingly driven largely by CMV exposure. At a false discovery rate of 0.05, a later analysis linked under 20,000 TCR beta sequences to specific HLA alleles. Most TCR sequences were observed very rarely across donors, whereas some public TCRs were present in many individuals.

The cohort comprised several hundred healthy bone marrow donors. Cohort members were all nominally healthy when sampled, although unrecorded immune exposures were likely present. The donor was CMV seronegative and belonged to the group of 352 seronegative cohort members. Each donor provided a peripheral blood sample, and peripheral blood mononuclear cells were used for TCR beta sequencing. The Qiagen DNeasy Blood Extraction Kit was used to extract genomic DNA from the blood cell samples. The library relied on the immunoSEQ multiplex PCR assay. For the multiplex PCR, a mixture combining 60 forward primers for TCR Vbeta segments and 13 reverse primers for TCR Jbeta segments was used. The CDR3 region of rearranged TCR beta genes was amplified from genomic DNA by a multiplex PCR assay. Amplified TCR beta libraries were sequenced as 87-base-pair reads on the Illumina HiSeq System. Per the authors' processing: Across the roughly 600 repertoires, a later analysis counted 60 million to 90 million unique TCR beta chains, 9.5 million to 13 million of which were shared by at least two donors. A nearest-neighbor algorithm error-corrected the raw reads and collapsed the reads into unique sequences, merging closely related sequences to remove PCR and sequencing errors. Alignment of CDR3 sequences to IMGT reference sequences was used to assign V, D and J gene segments. For a sequence to be retained, at least a six-nucleotide match to both a V gene segment and a J gene segment was required. A rearrangement was called productive if the CDR3 had no stop codons and remained in frame with V and J, and every other rearrangement was called non-productive. CDR3 was defined according to IMGT convention as the region running from the second conserved V-encoded cysteine to the conserved J-encoded phenylalanine. In an earlier analysis of around 640 of the donors, sequences lacking an unambiguous match to a single V gene segment were excluded. An earlier analysis of fewer than 750 of the donors classified V segments as functional when productive rearrangements were above 56.7% and as segregating when the standard deviation between donors was above 5%. To diagnose cytomegalovirus status from the catalog of TCR beta chain sequences, a statistical classification framework was built. In a later analysis, TCR nucleotide sequences were compared against IMGT/GENE-DB human TR gene sequences so that V and J genes could be assigned. A later analysis assigned CDR3 sequences and most-parsimonious VDJ recombination scenarios with the TCRdist pipeline. In a later analysis, each TCR beta chain was defined by its CDR3 amino acid sequence together with its V-gene family, and reads without a unique V-gene family were excluded. In a later analysis, approximately 590 highly shared, low-generation-probability nucleotide sequences were removed to address suspected cross-contamination and a sequencing artifact. In a later analysis, a clonal expansion index for each public chain was calculated from normalized within-repertoire ranks of inferred template counts. In a later analysis, generation probabilities were computed with a VDJ recombination model fitted to out-of-frame rearrangements, and the resulting probabilities were checked against IGoR. In a later analysis, hypergeometric tests were used to score TCR-TCR, TCR-HLA and TCR-CMV co-occurrence, with a repertoire-size bias correction applied to TCR pairs. False discovery rates were estimated in a later analysis by permuting HLA or CMV assignments 20 times. In a later analysis, co-occurring TCRs were grouped using DBSCAN, with TCRdist sequence similarity added in when clustering inside HLA-allele-positive subsets. For co-occurrence clustering, repertoires with fewer than 30,000 or more than 120,000 public chains were excluded, along with five repertoires with anomalous nucleotide sharing. This immuneACCESS table, as held by TCRdb, lists in-frame sequences with V and J called but not all clones. Of the missing ones, under half trace to an unresolved V gene in checked studies; the others have no known cause. The V and J calls and the clone size are those of that table, but D and trimming were determined from the DNA. Within this sample are about 140,000 clones, with 80% of them counted one time only. The ten largest account for 5.1% of the sample.

From cysteine to phenylalanine, the CDR3 is 12 amino acids long. Only CDR3 DNA is held: 36 bases, read in frame from base 1. CDR1 MGHDK and CDR2 SYGVNS are derived from the germline V gene. V drops 1 base and J drops 6 bases, leaving 6 bases in between. Details on this clone: Its antigen specificity is not known. No much larger clone is present one base from it, and per-base qualities are unavailable.

The specimen sequenced was PBMCs. The clonotype was recovered from a male donor in good health and CMV-seronegative. The V and J segments used are TRBV25-1 and TRBJ1-2; there is no confident call for the D gene. The CDR3 has the sequence CASSESGNGYTF. The DNA reads TGTGCCAGCAGTGAATCGGGGAATGGCTACACCTTC.